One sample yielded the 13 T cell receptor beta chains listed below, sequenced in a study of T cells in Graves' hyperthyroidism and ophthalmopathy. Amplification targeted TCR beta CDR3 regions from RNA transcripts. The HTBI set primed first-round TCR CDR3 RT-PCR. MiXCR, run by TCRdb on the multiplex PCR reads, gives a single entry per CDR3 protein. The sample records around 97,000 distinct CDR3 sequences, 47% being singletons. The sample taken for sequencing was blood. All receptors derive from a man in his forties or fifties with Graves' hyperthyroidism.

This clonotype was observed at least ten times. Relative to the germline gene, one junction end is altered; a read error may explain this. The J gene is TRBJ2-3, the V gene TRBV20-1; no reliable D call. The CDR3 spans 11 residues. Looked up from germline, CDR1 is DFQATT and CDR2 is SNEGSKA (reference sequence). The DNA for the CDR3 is TGCAGTGCTAGAGTGGAAGATACGCGGTATTTT. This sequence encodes CSARVEDTRYF.

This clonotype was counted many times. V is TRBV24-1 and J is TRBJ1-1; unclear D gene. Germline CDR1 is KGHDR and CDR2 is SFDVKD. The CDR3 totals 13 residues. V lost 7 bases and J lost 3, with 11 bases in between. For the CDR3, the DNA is TGTGCCACCAGGGGCTCTGGGGACACTGAAGCTTTCTTT. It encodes CATRGSGDTEAFF.

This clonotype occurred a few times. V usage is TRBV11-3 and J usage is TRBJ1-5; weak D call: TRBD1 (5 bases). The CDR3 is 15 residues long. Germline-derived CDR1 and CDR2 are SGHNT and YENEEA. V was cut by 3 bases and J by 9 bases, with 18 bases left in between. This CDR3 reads CASSFRDGWQPPQHF. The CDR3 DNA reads TGTGCCAGCAGCTTCAGGGACGGGTGGCAACCGCCCCAGCATTTT.

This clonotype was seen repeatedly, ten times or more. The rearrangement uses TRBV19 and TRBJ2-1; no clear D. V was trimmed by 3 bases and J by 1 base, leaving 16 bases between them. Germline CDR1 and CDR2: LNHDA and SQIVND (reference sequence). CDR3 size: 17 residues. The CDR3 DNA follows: TGTGCCAGTAGTATTCCCCCGGGCCCGGTATCCTACAATGAGCAGTTCTTC. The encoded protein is CASSIPPGPVSYNEQFF.

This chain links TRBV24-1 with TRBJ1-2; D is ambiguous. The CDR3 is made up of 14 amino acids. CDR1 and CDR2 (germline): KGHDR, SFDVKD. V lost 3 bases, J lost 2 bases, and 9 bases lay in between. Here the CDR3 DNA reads TGTGCCACCAGTGATCAGATTGGGAACTATGGCTACACCTTC. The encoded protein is CATSDQIGNYGYTF.

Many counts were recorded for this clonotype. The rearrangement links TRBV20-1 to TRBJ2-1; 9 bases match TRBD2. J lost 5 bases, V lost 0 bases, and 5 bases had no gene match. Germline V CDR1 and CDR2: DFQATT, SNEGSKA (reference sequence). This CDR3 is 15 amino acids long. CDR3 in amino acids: CSARDGGRADNEQFF. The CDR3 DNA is TGCAGTGCTAGAGATGGCGGGAGGGCCGACAATGAGCAGTTCTTC.

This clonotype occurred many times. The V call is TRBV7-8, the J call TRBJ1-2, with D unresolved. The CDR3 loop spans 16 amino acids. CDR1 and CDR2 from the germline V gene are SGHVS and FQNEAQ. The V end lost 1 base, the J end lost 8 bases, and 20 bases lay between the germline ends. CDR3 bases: TGTGCCAGCAGCTTAGTCCCATCGACATCGGGAGAAGGCTACACCTTC. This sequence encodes CASSLVPSTSGEGYTF. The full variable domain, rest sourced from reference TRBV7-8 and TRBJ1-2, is GAGVSQSPRYKVAKRGQDVALRCDPISGHVSLFWYQQALGQGPEFLTYFQNEAQLDKSGLPSDRFFAERPEGSVSTLKIQRTQQEDSAVYLCASSLVPSTSGEGYTFGSGTRLTVV.

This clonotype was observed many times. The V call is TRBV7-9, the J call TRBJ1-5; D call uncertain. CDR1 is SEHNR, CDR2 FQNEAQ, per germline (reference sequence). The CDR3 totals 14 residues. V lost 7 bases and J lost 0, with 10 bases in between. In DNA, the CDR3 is TGTGCCAGCACCGGGAGTGATAGCAATCAGCCCCAGCATTTT. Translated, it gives CASTGSDSNQPQHF. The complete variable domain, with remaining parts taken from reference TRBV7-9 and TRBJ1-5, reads DTGVSQNPRHKITKRGQNVTFRCDPISEHNRLYWYRQTLGQGPEFLTYFQNEAQLEKSRLLSDRFSAERPKGSFSTLEIQRTEQGDSAMYLCASTGSDSNQPQHFGDGTRLSIL.

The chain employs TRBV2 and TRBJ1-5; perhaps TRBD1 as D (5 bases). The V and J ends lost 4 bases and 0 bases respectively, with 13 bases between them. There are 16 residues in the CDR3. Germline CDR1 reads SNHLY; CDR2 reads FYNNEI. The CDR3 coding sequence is TGTGCCAGCAGTGCTAGCCGGGGGTATAGCAATCAGCCCCAGCATTTT. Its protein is CASSASRGYSNQPQHF.

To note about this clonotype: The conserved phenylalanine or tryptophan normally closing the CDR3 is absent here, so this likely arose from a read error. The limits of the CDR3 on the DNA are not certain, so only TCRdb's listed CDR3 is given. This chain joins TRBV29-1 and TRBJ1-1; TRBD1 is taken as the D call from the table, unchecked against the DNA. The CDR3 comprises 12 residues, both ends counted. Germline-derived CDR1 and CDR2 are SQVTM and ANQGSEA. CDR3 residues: CSVSRGNTEAFS.

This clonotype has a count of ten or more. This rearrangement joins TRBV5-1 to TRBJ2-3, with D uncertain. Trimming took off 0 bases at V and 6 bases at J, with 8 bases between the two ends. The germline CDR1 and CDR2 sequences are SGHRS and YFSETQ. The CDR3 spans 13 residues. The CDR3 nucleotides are TGCGCCAGCAGCTTGGAGTGGTGGGATACGCAGTATTTT. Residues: CASSLEWWDTQYF.

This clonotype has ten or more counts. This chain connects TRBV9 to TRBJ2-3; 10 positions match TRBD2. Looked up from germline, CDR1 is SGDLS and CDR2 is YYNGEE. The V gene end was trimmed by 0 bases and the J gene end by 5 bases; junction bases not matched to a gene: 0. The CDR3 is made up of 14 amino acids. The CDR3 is CASSVGTSGDTQYF. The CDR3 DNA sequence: TGTGCCAGCAGCGTAGGGACTAGCGGAGATACGCAGTATTTT.

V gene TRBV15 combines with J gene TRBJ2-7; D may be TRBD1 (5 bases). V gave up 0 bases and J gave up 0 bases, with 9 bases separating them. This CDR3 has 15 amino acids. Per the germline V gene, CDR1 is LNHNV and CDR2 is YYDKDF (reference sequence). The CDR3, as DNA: TGTGCCACCAGCAGAGAAGGGGCTAGCTCCTACGAGCAGTACTTC. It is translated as CATSREGASSYEQYF.